This T cell receptor beta chain is from a study of CD8+ T cells in alopecia areata (dated by TCRdb to 2016 to 2019). Looking at the study overall: To study T cell clonal expansion in alopecia areata, the researchers applied high-throughput TCRbeta sequencing to both the C3H/HeJ mouse model and human patients. RNA was extracted with the PAXgene miRNA kit for fixed scalp, the miRNeasy kit for PBMCs, and the RNeasy kit for mouse skin. Clonality in the scalp was compared among normal scalp (n=4), patchy alopecia areata scalp (n=8), and alopecia totalis/universalis scalp (n=8). In humans, TCRbeta sequencing was performed on scalp tissue and on sorted CD4+ and CD8+ peripheral blood T cells from healthy controls and from patients with patchy or totalis/universalis alopecia areata. Amplification of TCRbeta CDR3 regions was done by immunoSEQ multiplex PCR using 35 Vbeta forward primers and 13 Jbeta reverse primers. Results and caveats for the whole study, not just this receptor: Shared TCR sequences between patients were less evident than in mice, which may be partly attributable to HLA diversity in the patient population. Higher clonality and more expanded CD8+ clones were observed in lesional scalp than in normal scalp, particularly in alopecia totalis/universalis, a finding suggestive of antigenic drive. Unlike mouse skin, where gammadelta T cells dominate, normal human skin contains resident alphabeta T cells that get sequenced too, which complicates analysis of the scalp TCR repertoire.

From alopecia areata patients, peripheral blood was collected along with lesional scalp punch biopsies. PBMCs were separated by density centrifugation and stained for CD3, CD4 and CD8, after which CD4+ and CD8+ T cells were sorted on a FACSAria. Alopecia areata patients who were not treated were recruited through a multicenter biomarker study. For five biomarker-study patients, blood CD8+ T cells were further sorted into NKG2D-low and NKG2D-high fractions. The library was prepared using the immunoSEQ multiplex PCR assay. RNA was extracted from all samples and reverse transcribed into cDNA, which served as template for TCR sequencing. SuperScript III was used for first-strand cDNA synthesis, primed with a 2:1 mix of oligo-dT and random hexamers. A synthetic immune receptor repertoire was used to measure amplification bias, and any remaining bias was corrected computationally. The paper's processing steps were these. Raw reads were preprocessed to remove errors, and CDR3 was defined by IMGT conventions from the conserved cysteine to phenylalanine. To get clonality, Shannon entropy was normalized by log2 of the number of productive unique TCRs and the result was subtracted from 1. CD4 or CD8 identity of scalp clones was inferred by cross-referencing scalp TCRbeta sequences with sorted blood CD4 and CD8 repertoires. This is the immuneACCESS table as TCRdb keeps it, with only in-frame sequences that have V and J called. A part of the clones is gone; compared with another copy, unresolved V genes explain less than half, and the rest is unexplained. From that table come the V and J calls and clone size; the DNA was used to work out D and trimming. In all, the sample holds about 64,000 clones, and roughly 46% of those were seen once. The ten top clones hold 51% of the sample.

This clone has more than one count but fewer than ten. Its binding antigen is unknown. The sample holds no much larger clone one base away, and base qualities are not on file. The germline V gene sets CDR1 to SNHLY and CDR2 to FYNNEI. At the junction V is shortened by 0 bases and J by 3 bases; bases outside the gene matches: 2. Including cysteine and phenylalanine, the CDR3 has 15 amino acids. Only CDR3 DNA is held: 45 bases, read in frame from base 1. The TCR comes from a human donor with alopecia areata. The sequenced material came from NKG2D-low CD8+ T cells sorted from blood. In light of the paper, this sample's cell subset or site label describes: sorted CD8+ NKG2D-low blood T cells. This receptor chain uses TRBV2 and TRBJ2-3; 8 bases in between match TRBD2. The CDR3 here reads CASSEAPSGTDTQYF. Here is the DNA: TGTGCCAGCAGTGAAGCCCCTAGCGGGACAGATACGCAGTATTTT.